Here is one T cell receptor beta chain with its context. It has no known antigen specificity. Nothing much larger sits one base from this clone, and base qualities are not available. This sample stems from a study of T cell repertoires in cytomegalovirus infection (dated by TCRdb to between 2018 and 2020). About the investigation overall: The peptide stimulations were aimed at well-studied HLA-B-restricted epitopes as well as recently identified HLA-C-restricted CMV epitopes, whose presentation resists viral immunomodulation. Because public TCR beta signatures pointed to carriage of CMV infection together with the matching HLA type, the HLA type of each donor mattered for the analysis.

The CDR3 runs 15 amino acids, cysteine and phenylalanine included. Just CDR3 DNA is preserved here, 45 bases in frame from base 1. V is reduced by 0 bases and J by 4 bases, leaving a spacing of 10 bases between them. For CDR1 and CDR2, the germline V gene lists LGHNT and FRNRAP. This specimen's treatment or condition label, interpreted: in vitro stimulation with specific CMV peptide epitopes to enrich CMV-specific T cells. For sequencing, an Illumina HiSeq 1500 was employed. The raw public data were reprocessed by TCRdb itself: fastp quality trimming at Q25, MiXCR clonotype calling, in-frame beta chains only. Every CDR3 protein is listed once, alongside the most common genes and DNA of its rows. This sample is represented by approximately 1,000,000 distinct CDR3 sequences; about 33% of them were singletons. The ten largest clones represent about an eighth of the sample. The paper as a whole reports these results and caveats: The ex vivo response was dominated by HLA-C-restricted CMV-specific TCR beta clonotypes, which also provided the single most frequent clonotype in two of eight donors. In both this cohort and an independent roughly 350-donor cohort, the cumulative frequency of public TCR beta family members distinguished carriers of CMV infection plus the relevant HLA type.

The material sequenced was cultured CD8+ T cells from PBMCs, taken from culture after CMV antigen stimulation. The TCR comes from a human donor in good health (CMV status not recorded). Some clones in this sample may be carry-over from other donors' samples. This receptor chain uses TRBV12-5 and TRBJ2-1; the D call could be TRBD1 or TRBD2, with each sharing 5 bases. The CDR3 in this case is CASGLVLGEYNEQFF. The DNA sequence is TGTGCTAGTGGTTTGGTACTGGGGGAATACAATGAGCAGTTCTTC.